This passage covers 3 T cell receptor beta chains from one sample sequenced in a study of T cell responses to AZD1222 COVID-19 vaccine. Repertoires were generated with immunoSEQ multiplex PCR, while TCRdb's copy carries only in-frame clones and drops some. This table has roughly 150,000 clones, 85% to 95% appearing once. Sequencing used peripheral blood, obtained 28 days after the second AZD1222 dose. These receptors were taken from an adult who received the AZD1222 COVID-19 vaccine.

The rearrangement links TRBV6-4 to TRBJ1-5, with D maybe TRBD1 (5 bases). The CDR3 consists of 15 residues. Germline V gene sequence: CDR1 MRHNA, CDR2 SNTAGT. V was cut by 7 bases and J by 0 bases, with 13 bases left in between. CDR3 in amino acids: CASIPQGNSNQPQHF. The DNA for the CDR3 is TGTGCCAGCATACCTCAGGGAAATAGCAATCAGCCCCAGCATTTT.

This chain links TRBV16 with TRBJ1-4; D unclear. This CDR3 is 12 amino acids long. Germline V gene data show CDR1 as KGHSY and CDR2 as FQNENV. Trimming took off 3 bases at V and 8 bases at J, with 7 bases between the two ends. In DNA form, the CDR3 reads TGTGCCAGCAGCCAGCTTGACGAAAAACTGTTTTTT. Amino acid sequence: CASSQLDEKLFF.

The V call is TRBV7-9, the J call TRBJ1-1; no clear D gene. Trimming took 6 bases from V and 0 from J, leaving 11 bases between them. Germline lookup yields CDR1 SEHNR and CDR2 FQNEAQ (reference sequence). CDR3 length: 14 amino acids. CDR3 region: CASSSTWLNTEAFF. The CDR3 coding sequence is TGTGCCAGCAGTTCGACCTGGTTGAACACTGAAGCTTTCTTT.